The next 5 T cell receptor beta chains were all read from a single sample in a study of cytomegalovirus exposure and HLA in healthy donors. PCR amplification relied on 60 Vbeta primers (plus 13 Jbeta primers). TCRdb keeps only in-frame clones here, not all; method: immunoSEQ multiplex PCR. In the table there are about 200,000 clones, less than 90% of which are singletons. The sequencing input was PBMCs. These receptors were obtained from a woman in her 30s in good health and CMV-seronegative.

V and J are TRBV30 and TRBJ2-1, with D uncertain. CDR1 is GTSNPN, CDR2 SVGIG, per germline (reference sequence). Between the trimmed V and J ends, which lost 4 bases and 9 bases, there was a span of 13 bases. CDR3 size: 12 residues. The CDR3 DNA reads TGTGCCTGGAAAATGGTGAGCACTGAGCAGTTCTTC. This translates into CAWKMVSTEQFF.

The chain's CDR3 is CSGGGASNEQFF. The CDR3 bases are TGCAGCGGAGGGGGCGCGAGTAATGAGCAGTTCTTC. This sequence joins TRBV29-1 and TRBJ2-1; 7 nucleotides line up with TRBD1. The J segment lost 7 bases and the V segment lost 7 bases, leaving 7 bases of the junction unmatched. The CDR3 runs to 12 residues. The germline CDR1 and CDR2 sequences are SQVTM and ANQGSEA.

V and J are TRBV2 and TRBJ1-2, with 7 bases lining up with TRBD1. The germline CDR1 and CDR2 sequences are SNHLY and FYNNEI. The CDR3 extends over 13 amino acids. The ends lost 7 bases at V and 4 bases at J; junction bases unmatched: 6. The CDR3 DNA sequence: TGTGCCAGCATGAGGGGACAGCTCTATGGCTACACCTTC. This codes for CASMRGQLYGYTF.

The chain joins TRBV10-3 to TRBJ2-1, with 11 bases aligning to TRBD2. The CDR3 contains 15 residues. Trimming removed 6 bases from V and 3 bases from J; junction bases left unmatched: 4. Germline lookup yields CDR1 ENHRY and CDR2 SYGVKD. The CDR3 DNA reads TGTGCCATCAGGAGGGGACTAGCGGACTACAATGAGCAGTTCTTC. Protein sequence: CAIRRGLADYNEQFF.

This chain connects TRBV7-3 to TRBJ2-1; TRBD1 might be the D (6 bases). With 2 bases removed from V and 9 bases from J, the gap between germline ends came to 14 bases. Per the germline V gene, CDR1 is SGHTA and CDR2 is FQGTGA. This CDR3 spans 14 amino acids. This chain's CDR3 is CASSLQGGGSEQFF. The CDR3, as DNA: TGTGCCAGCAGCTTACAAGGGGGTGGAAGTGAGCAGTTCTTC.